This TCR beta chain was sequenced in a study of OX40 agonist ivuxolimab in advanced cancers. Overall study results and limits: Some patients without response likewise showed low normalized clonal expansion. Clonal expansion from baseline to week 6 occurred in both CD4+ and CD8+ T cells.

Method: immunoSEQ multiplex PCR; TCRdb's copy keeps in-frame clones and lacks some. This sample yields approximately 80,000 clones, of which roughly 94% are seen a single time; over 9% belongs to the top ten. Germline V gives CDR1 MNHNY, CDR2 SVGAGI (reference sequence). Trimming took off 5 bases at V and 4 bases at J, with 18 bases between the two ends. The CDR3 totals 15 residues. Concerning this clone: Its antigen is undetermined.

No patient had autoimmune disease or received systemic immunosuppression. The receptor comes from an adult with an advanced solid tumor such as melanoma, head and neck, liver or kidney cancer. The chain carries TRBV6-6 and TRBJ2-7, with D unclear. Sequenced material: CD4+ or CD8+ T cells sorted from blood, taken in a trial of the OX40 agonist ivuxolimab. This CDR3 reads CASSHPDEPPYEQYF. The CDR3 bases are TGTGCCAGCAGTCATCCCGACGAGCCCCCTTACGAGCAGTACTTC.